Sequencing of this T cell receptor (beta chain) was carried out in a study of T cell responses to AZD1222 COVID-19 vaccine (dated by TCRdb to the early 2020s). In the study overall: AZD1222 recipients with second doses at about 4 weeks or about 12 weeks were pooled, because spike-specific TCR depth and breadth did not differ between schedules. Trial participants were enrolled into age subgroups of 18-55, 56-69 and 70-plus years, which contained about 150, 27 and 61 TCR-sequenced participants, respectively. A total of 240 or so trial participants underwent TCR sequencing, of whom roughly 210 had received two doses of AZD1222 and about 26 had received two doses of the MenACWY control vaccine. Overall study outcomes, separate from this receptor: Epitopes outside the regions mutated in the B.1.351 and B.1.1.7 variants were reportedly recognized by nearly half of the unique spike-specific TCRs. Most participants were white British and females outnumbered males, and the authors suggested that clonal diversity may have been underestimated. Conclusions about previously exposed vaccinees were limited because only a handful of AZD1222 recipients were SARS-CoV-2 seropositive at baseline. In the small 56-69-year group, the increase in depth fell short of significance, most likely because of low power. Because no day 14 peak-response samples were available, the repertoires could be characterized only after the peak T cell response. After two AZD1222 doses, spike-specific TCR breadth and depth were significantly higher than at day 0 and than in MenACWY recipients. CD4 TCRs associated with the vaccine covered the entire spike protein, and the dominant responses were in regions 160-218 and 743-854.

On this clone itself: The antigen it binds to is not known. One base away there is no much larger clone; base qualities are not given.

CDR1 SGHNT and CDR2 YYREEE are derived from the germline V gene (reference sequence). V is pared back by 0 bases and J by 5 bases, with 6 bases lying between the germline termini. There are 13 amino acids in the CDR3, from cysteine to phenylalanine inclusive. Only the CDR3 part of the read is kept: 39 bases, read in frame from the first base. The time point label, read with the paper, signifies: baseline before first vaccination. Samples from vaccinated people were obtained from the UK trials COV001 and COV002, which included a single-blind randomized controlled phase 2/3 trial of AZD1222 (ChAdOx1 nCoV-19) in healthy adults. For TCRbeta chain sequencing, PBMC samples from trial participants were taken at day 0 and at day 28 after the second dose. The CDR3 regions of human TCRbeta chains were subjected to immunosequencing. Per the original workflow: Repertoire TCRs were matched against a reference library of SARS-CoV-2-specific TCRs generated with the MIRA antigen-specificity platform. Breadth meant the fraction of unique TCRs that were SARS-CoV-2-associated, whereas depth meant the fraction of total T cells that were SARS-CoV-2-associated. Using the MIRA data, every spike-specific TCR was mapped to the spike region that the TCR reacted to and assigned to either a CD4 or a CD8 class. Log10-transformed breadth and depth values were compared by one-way ANOVA with Sidak's multiple comparisons tests. TCRdb limited this immuneACCESS table to in-frame rearrangements with V and J called. A share of clones is missing; checked studies link under half to unresolved V genes, and the rest is unexplained. Clone size and V and J calls were adopted from that table, with D and trimming inferred from the DNA. The sample profile shows some 82,000 clones; 75% to 90% of them were found once. The ten biggest clones cover around 6% of the sample.

The chain couples TRBV5-4 to TRBJ2-4; the D segment could be TRBD2, given 6 matching bases. Here the sequenced sample was peripheral blood, taken on day 0 of AZD1222 vaccination. The clonotype was recovered from an adult in good health. The nucleotide sequence is TGTGCCAGCAGCTTGGCGGGGGAAAACATTCAGTACTTC. This translates into CASSLAGENIQYF.